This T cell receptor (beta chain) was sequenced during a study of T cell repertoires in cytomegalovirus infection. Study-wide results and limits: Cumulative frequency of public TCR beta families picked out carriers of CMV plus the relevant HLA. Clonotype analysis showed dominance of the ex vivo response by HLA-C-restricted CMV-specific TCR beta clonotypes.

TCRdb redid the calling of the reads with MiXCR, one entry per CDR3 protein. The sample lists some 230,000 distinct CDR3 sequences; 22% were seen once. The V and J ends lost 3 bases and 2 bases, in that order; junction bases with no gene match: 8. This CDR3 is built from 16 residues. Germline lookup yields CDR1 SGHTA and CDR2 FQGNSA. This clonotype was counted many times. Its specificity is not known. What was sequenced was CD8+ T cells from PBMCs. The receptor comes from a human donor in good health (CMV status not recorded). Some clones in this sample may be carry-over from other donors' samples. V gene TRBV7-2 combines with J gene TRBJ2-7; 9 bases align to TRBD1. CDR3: CASSFEPTGGTYEQYF. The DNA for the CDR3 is TGTGCCAGCAGCTTCGAACCCACAGGGGGCACCTACGAGCAGTACTTC.